The T cell receptor (beta chain) described here comes from a study of CD8 T cells in ankylosing spondylitis. In the case of this clonotype: Its antigen is not identified.

Molecular-barcoded quantitative 5'-RACE produced these TCR beta libraries. TCRdb itself ran the 5' RACE reads through MiXCR, one entry per CDR3 protein. The data contain 470,000 or so distinct CDR3 sequences, about 24% of them singletons. CDR3 length: 15 amino acids. From germline, CDR1 is DFQATT and CDR2 SNEGSKA (reference sequence). The ends were cut back, 1 base at V and 4 bases at J, with 16 bases in the middle. Study-level findings and limits: Blood of patients with ankylosing spondylitis appeared to be characterized by a TCR beta motif of several highly homologous variants.

Material: blood, either unsorted or a sorted T cell fraction (not recorded which). This chain joins TRBV20-1 and TRBJ1-1; D is possibly TRBD1 (6 bases). The sequence was collected from a male donor with ankylosing spondylitis. The CDR3 loop is CSARAPGHGGTEAFF. CDR3 DNA: TGCAGTGCTAGAGCGCCGGGACACGGAGGCACTGAAGCTTTCTTT.